A single sample gave rise to the 24 T cell receptor beta chains below, sequenced in a study of neurological immune-mediated disorders. TCRdb independently ran MiXCR on the 5' RACE reads; one entry per CDR3 protein. The table has 50,000 to 60,000 distinct CDR3 sequences, approximately 17% seen once. Specimen: PBMCs. Receptors originate from a man aged 60-69 years in good health.

This clonotype was seen repeatedly, ten times or more. The chain is built from TRBV7-2 and TRBJ2-2; 9 bases fit TRBD2. This CDR3 has 16 residues. Germline CDR1 and CDR2: SGHTA and FQGNSA. Trimming at V came to 0 bases and at J to 4 bases, leaving 3 bases not matched to a gene. The CDR3 loop reads CASSLASGSSTGELFF. The CDR3 DNA reads TGTGCCAGCAGCTTAGCTAGCGGGAGCAGCACCGGGGAGCTGTTTTTT.

At least ten counts were recorded for this clonotype. The rearrangement uses TRBV7-2 and TRBJ2-3; 8 bases are a match to TRBD2. The CDR3 extends over 13 amino acids. CDR1 is SGHTA, CDR2 FQGNSA, per germline. Trimming removed 5 bases from V and 9 bases from J; junction bases left unmatched: 7. The CDR3 DNA is TGTGCCAGCAGCCCCGAGCGGGGGAGGACGCAGTATTTT. Its translation is CASSPERGRTQYF.

In its sample, this clonotype was seen many times. V gene TRBV5-6 combines with J gene TRBJ2-5; 7 positions agree with TRBD1. After removal of 7 bases from V and 1 base from J, the junction contained 4 bases not matched to a gene. The germline gives CDR1 SGHDT, CDR2 YYEEEE. This CDR3 has 13 amino acids. In nucleotides, the CDR3 is TGTGCCAGCGCTAAGGGGGCCCAAGAGACCCAGTACTTC. It translates to CASAKGAQETQYF. The full variable domain, rest sourced from reference TRBV5-6 and TRBJ2-5, is DAGVTQSPTHLIKTRGQQVTLRCSPKSGHDTVSWYQQALGQGPQFIFQYYEEEERQRGNFPDRFSGHQFPNYSSELNVNALLLGDSALYLCASAKGAQETQYFGPGTRLLVL.

This clonotype was observed at least ten times. The chain links TRBV5-1 to TRBJ2-7, with 8 bases fitting TRBD2. CDR3 size: 13 residues. Germline V gene lookup returns CDR1 SGHRS and CDR2 YFSETQ. V lost 7 bases to trimming and J lost 2 bases; unmatched junction nucleotides: 5. The CDR3 spells CASGLAGTYEQYF. The CDR3 DNA is TGCGCCAGCGGTCTAGCGGGCACCTACGAGCAGTACTTC.

This clonotype was seen repeatedly, ten times or more. This chain uses TRBV6-2 or TRBV6-3 with TRBJ2-7; D unresolved. This CDR3 has 16 residues. Germline V gene sequence: CDR1 MNHEY, CDR2 SVGEGT. The V gene lost 0 bases and the J gene lost 3 bases, with 15 bases spanning the gap. The CDR3 DNA is TGTGCCAGCAGTTACTCGATATCCTACGATAGCTACGAGCAGTACTTC. Translating gives CASSYSISYDSYEQYF.

This clonotype was seen only a few times. A junction boundary mismatches the germline segment, possibly from a read error. This sequence joins TRBV7-7 and TRBJ2-2, with a weak D call TRBD1 (5 bases). Germline values: CDR1 SSHAT, CDR2 FNYEAQ (reference sequence). This CDR3 has 17 residues. The CDR3 loop is CASSSVLGRVRAGELFF. CDR3 nucleotide sequence: TGTGCTAGCAGCTCCGTATTGGGGCGTGTGCGAGCCGGGGAGCTGTTTTTT.

This clonotype was observed at least ten times. The rearrangement joins TRBV15 to TRBJ2-1, with 9 bases aligning to TRBD2. Germline-derived CDR1 and CDR2 are LNHNV and YYDKDF (reference sequence). The length of the CDR3 is 15 residues. Losses at the gene ends were 2 bases for V and 5 bases for J; bases not matched to a gene: 4. The CDR3 sequence is CATSRRGGRDNEQFF. In nucleotides, the CDR3 is TGTGCCACCAGCAGACGGGGCGGGAGGGACAATGAGCAGTTCTTC.

This clonotype was detected many times. The chain carries TRBV10-3 and TRBJ1-4, with unresolved D. The CDR3 runs 13 residues. Germline V gene data show CDR1 as ENHRY and CDR2 as SYGVKD. Between the trimmed V and J ends, which lost 2 bases and 5 bases, there was a span of 6 bases. CDR3 in DNA: TGTGCCATCAGTGAGACGGCCAATGAAAAACTGTTTTTT. Its protein product is CAISETANEKLFF.

This clonotype was recorded at least ten times. V gene TRBV7-2 combines with J gene TRBJ2-7; the match to TRBD1 covers 10 bases. Germline values: CDR1 SGHTA, CDR2 FQGNSA. V lost 5 bases and J lost 7; bases outside the gene matches: 8. CDR3 length: 14 residues. The CDR3 reads CASSAETGGGEQYF. The CDR3 bases are TGTGCCAGCAGCGCGGAGACAGGGGGCGGGGAGCAGTACTTC.

This clonotype has a count of ten or more. The rearrangement links TRBV10-1 to TRBJ2-2, with TRBD2 matching 13 bases. Per germline, CDR1 WNHNN and CDR2 SYGVQD (reference sequence). Trimming at V came to 0 bases and at J to 4 bases, leaving 2 bases not matched to a gene. The CDR3 length is 17 residues. The CDR3 DNA reads as TGCGCCAGCAGTGAGTCTGGACTAGCGGGAGCCACCGGGGAGCTGTTTTTT. This encodes CASSESGLAGATGELFF.

Ten or more counts support this clonotype. The chain combines TRBV10-3 with TRBJ2-7; possibly TRBD1 for D (5 bases). CDR1 and CDR2 from the germline V gene are ENHRY and SYGVKD. V was trimmed by 2 bases and J by 8 bases, leaving 19 bases between them. The CDR3 is 15 residues long. The CDR3 reads CAISEPREWKSQQYF. The CDR3, as DNA: TGTGCCATCAGTGAGCCCAGGGAATGGAAGAGCCAGCAGTACTTC.

The table lists this clonotype with many counts. The chain recombines TRBV5-1 with TRBJ2-7; 9 bases agree with TRBD1. The CDR3 runs to 15 residues. V lost 0 bases and J lost 5; bases outside the gene matches: 6. The germline V gene encodes CDR1 SGHRS and CDR2 YFSETQ. The CDR3 DNA reads TGCGCCAGCAGCTTGGAACAGGGGGCCACGGACGAGCAGTACTTC. Its translation: CASSLEQGATDEQYF.

This clonotype showed up many times. The chain joins TRBV11-1 to TRBJ2-1, with D perhaps matching TRBD2 (7 bases). Trimming pared 5 bases from V and 7 bases from J, leaving 9 bases between. CDR1 SGHAT and CDR2 FQDESV come from the germline V gene (reference sequence). This CDR3 spans 12 amino acids. The CDR3: CASSRGGNEQFF. In nucleotides, the CDR3 is TGTGCCAGCAGCAGGGGGGGGAATGAGCAGTTCTTC.

This clonotype has ten or more counts. The rearrangement links TRBV2 to TRBJ1-5, with 9 bases aligning to TRBD1. Germline-derived CDR1 and CDR2 are SNHLY and FYNNEI. Trimming at V came to 6 bases and at J to 7 bases, leaving 1 base not matched to a gene. This CDR3 spans 12 amino acids. The CDR3 here is CASRQGAQPQHF. The CDR3 nucleotides are TGTGCCAGCAGACAGGGGGCCCAGCCCCAGCATTTT.

In this sample, this clonotype turned up many times. The chain is built from TRBV7-2 and TRBJ2-5, with D perhaps TRBD1 (7 bases). The length of the CDR3 is 15 residues. From germline, CDR1 is SGHTA and CDR2 FQGNSA. Trimming shortened V by 1 base and J by 1 base, and 10 bases separated the two germline ends. The CDR3 loop reads CASSLEEGAQETQYF. The CDR3 DNA reads TGTGCCAGCAGCTTAGAGGAGGGGGCCCAAGAGACCCAGTACTTC.

In its sample, this clonotype was seen many times. The chain is built from TRBV2 and TRBJ2-2; TRBD1 matches at 9 bases. V shed 8 bases, J shed 5 bases, and the junction held 6 bases outside the gene matches. The CDR3 covers 14 residues. The germline V gene has CDR1 SNHLY and CDR2 FYNNEI. CDR3 sequence (DNA): TGTGCCAGCCGGGACAGGGAAATTACCGGGGAGCTGTTTTTT. Translated: CASRDREITGELFF.

This clonotype was detected a few times. The V and J genes are TRBV30 and TRBJ2-7, with a weak D call TRBD1 (6 bases). The CDR3 is 12 amino acids. The germline V and J ends were trimmed by 3 bases and 2 bases, with 8 bases remaining between them. The germline gives CDR1 GTSNPN, CDR2 SVGIG (reference sequence). The CDR3 protein is CAWRTGPYEQYF. The CDR3 DNA follows: TGTGCCTGGAGGACAGGACCCTACGAGCAGTACTTC.

In its sample, this clonotype was seen many times. The chain recombines TRBV4-3 with TRBJ2-1, with no clear D. Trimming shortened V by 1 base and J by 10 bases, and 14 bases separated the two germline ends. Germline V CDR1 and CDR2: LGHNA, YSLEER. The CDR3 runs 14 residues. The DNA of the CDR3 is TGCGCCAGCAGCCAAGGACAAGAGATGTCGGAGCAGTTCTTC. Amino acids: CASSQGQEMSEQFF.

This clonotype was seen repeatedly, ten times or more. V usage is TRBV12-3 or TRBV12-4 and J usage is TRBJ2-7; 8 bases align to TRBD2. The length of the CDR3 is 14 residues. V lost 3 bases to trimming and J lost 5 bases; unmatched junction nucleotides: 6. CDR3 amino acids: CASSLVGGGDEQYF. CDR3 nucleotide sequence: TGTGCCAGCAGTTTGGTCGGGGGGGGGGACGAGCAGTACTTC.

The J gene is TRBJ2-7, the V gene TRBV25-1, with 10 bases that match TRBD1. With V trimmed by 4 bases and J by 7 bases, 7 bases remained unmatched. The germline CDR1 and CDR2 sequences are MGHDK and SYGVNS. CDR3 size: 14 residues. In DNA form, the CDR3 reads TGTGCCAGCAGTGTTGGGACAGGGGTTCATGAGCAGTACTTC. It specifies CASSVGTGVHEQYF.

This clonotype was detected many times. The V gene is TRBV12-3 or TRBV12-4, the J gene TRBJ1-1; a possible D gene is TRBD1 (6 bases). The CDR3 spans 14 residues. V gave up 5 bases and J gave up 1 base, with 11 bases separating them. The chain's CDR3 is CASSPGQPNTEAFF. The CDR3 coding sequence is TGTGCCAGCAGTCCAGGACAGCCGAACACTGAAGCTTTCTTT.

Ten or more counts support this clonotype. This chain links TRBV29-1 with TRBJ1-5; TRBD1 matches at 11 bases. This CDR3 contains 15 residues. CDR1 and CDR2 from the germline V gene are SQVTM and ANQGSEA. Trimming at V came to 4 bases and at J to 5 bases, leaving 7 bases not matched to a gene. The chain's CDR3 is CSVGDRGDADQPQHF. CDR3 DNA: TGCAGCGTTGGGGACAGGGGGGATGCGGATCAGCCCCAGCATTTT.

In this sample, this clonotype turned up many times. A junction end diverges from the germline sequence, so it may reflect a read error. The chain joins TRBV7-7 to TRBJ2-7; TRBD1 agrees at 7 bases. The CDR3 covers 14 residues. From germline, CDR1 is SSHAT and CDR2 FNYEAQ (reference sequence). CDR3 protein: CASSPGDSSYEQYF. The CDR3 bases are TGTGCTAGCAGCCCTGGGGACAGTTCCTACGAGCAGTACTTC.

This clonotype has ten or more counts. The chain uses TRBV6-2 or TRBV6-3 and TRBJ1-2; no reliable D call. Germline CDR1 reads MNHEY; CDR2 reads SVGEGT. Trimming took 6 bases from V and 8 from J, leaving 13 bases between them. This CDR3 has 12 amino acids. CDR3 in amino acids: CASRAPQLGYTF. The CDR3 DNA follows: TGTGCCAGCAGAGCTCCGCAACTCGGCTACACCTTC.